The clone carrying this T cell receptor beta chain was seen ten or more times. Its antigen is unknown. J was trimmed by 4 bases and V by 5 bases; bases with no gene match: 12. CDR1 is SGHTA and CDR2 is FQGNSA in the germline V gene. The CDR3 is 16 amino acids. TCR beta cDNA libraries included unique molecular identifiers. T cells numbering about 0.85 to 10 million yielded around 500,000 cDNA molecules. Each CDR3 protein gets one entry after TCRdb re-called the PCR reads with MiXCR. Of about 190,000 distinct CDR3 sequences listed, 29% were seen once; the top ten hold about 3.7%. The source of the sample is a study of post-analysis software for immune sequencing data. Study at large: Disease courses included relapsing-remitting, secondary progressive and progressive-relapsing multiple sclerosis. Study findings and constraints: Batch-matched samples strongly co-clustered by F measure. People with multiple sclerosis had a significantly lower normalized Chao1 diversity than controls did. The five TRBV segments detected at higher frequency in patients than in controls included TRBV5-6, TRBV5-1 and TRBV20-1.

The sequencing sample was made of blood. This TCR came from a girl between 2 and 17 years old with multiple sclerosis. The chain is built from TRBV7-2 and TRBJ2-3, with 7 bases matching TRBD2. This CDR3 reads CASSATAGVTADTQYF. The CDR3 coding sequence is TGTGCCAGCAGCGCCACCGCGGGAGTCACGGCAGATACGCAGTATTTT.